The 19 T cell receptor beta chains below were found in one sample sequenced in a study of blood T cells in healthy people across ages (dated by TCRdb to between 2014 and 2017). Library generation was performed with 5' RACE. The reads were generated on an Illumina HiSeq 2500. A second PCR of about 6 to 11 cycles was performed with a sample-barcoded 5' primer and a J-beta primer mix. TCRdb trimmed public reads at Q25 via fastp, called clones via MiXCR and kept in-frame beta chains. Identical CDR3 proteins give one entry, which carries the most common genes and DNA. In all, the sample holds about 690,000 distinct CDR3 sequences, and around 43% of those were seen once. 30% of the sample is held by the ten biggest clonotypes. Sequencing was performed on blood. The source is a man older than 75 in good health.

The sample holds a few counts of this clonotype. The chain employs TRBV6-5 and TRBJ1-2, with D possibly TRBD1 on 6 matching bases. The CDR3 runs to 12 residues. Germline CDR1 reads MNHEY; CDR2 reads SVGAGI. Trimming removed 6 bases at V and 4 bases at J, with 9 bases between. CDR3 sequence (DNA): TGTGCCAGCAGCAGGGGCAGCTATGGCTACACCTTC. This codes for CASSRGSYGYTF.

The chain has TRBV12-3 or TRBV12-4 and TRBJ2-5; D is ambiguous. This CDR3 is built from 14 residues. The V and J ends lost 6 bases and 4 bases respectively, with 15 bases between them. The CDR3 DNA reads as TGTGCCAGCAGGGATGACGGGTTGAGAGAGACCCAGTACTTC. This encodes CASRDDGLRETQYF.

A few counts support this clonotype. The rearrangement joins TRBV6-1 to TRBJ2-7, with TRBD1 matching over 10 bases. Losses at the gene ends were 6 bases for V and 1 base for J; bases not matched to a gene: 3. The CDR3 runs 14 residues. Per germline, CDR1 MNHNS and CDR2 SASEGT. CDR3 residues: CASRRTGGSYEQYF. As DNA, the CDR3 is TGTGCCAGCAGGCGGACAGGGGGGTCCTACGAGCAGTACTTC.

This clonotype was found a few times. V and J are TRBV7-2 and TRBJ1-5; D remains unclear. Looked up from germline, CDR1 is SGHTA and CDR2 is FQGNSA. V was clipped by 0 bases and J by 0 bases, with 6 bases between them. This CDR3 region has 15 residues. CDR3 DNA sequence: TGTGCCAGCAGCTTAGCGGTAACTAGCAATCAGCCCCAGCATTTT. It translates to CASSLAVTSNQPQHF.

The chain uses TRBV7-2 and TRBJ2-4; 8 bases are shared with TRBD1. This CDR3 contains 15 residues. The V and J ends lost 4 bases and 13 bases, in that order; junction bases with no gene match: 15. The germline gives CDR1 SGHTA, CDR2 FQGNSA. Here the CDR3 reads CASSSQGAMGTEQYF. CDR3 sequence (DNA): TGTGCCAGCAGCTCCCAGGGGGCAATGGGGACTGAGCAGTACTTC.

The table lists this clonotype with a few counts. This CDR3 reads CASSFPGQGAAYEQYF. CDR3 in DNA: TGCGCCAGCAGCTTTCCGGGACAGGGGGCAGCCTACGAGCAGTACTTC. The chain has TRBV5-1 and TRBJ2-7; TRBD1 matches 12 bases. The V gene's germline CDR1 is SGHRS and CDR2 YFSETQ. This CDR3 region has 16 residues. Trimming at V came to 2 bases and at J to 2 bases, leaving 5 bases not matched to a gene. The whole variable domain, remainder taken from reference TRBV5-1 and TRBJ2-7, is KAGVTQTPRYLIKTRGQQVTLSCSPISGHRSVSWYQQTPGQGLQFLFEYFSETQRNKGNFPGRFSGRQFSNSRSEMNVSTLELGDSALYLCASSFPGQGAAYEQYFGPGTRLTVT.

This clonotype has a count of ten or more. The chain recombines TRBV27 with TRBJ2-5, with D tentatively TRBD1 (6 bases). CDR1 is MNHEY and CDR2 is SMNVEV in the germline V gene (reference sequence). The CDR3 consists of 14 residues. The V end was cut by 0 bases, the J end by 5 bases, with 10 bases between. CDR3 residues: CASSLSGAIETQYF. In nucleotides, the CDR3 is TGTGCCAGCAGTTTATCGGGGGCGATTGAGACCCAGTACTTC.

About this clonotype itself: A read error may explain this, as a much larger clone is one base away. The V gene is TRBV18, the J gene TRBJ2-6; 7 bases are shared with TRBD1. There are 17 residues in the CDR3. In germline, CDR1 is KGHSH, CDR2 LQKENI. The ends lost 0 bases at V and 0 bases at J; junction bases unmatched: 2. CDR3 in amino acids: CASSPPQGDSGANVLTF. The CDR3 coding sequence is TGTGCCAGCTCACCACCCCAGGGGGACTCTGGGGCCAACGTCCTGACTTTC.

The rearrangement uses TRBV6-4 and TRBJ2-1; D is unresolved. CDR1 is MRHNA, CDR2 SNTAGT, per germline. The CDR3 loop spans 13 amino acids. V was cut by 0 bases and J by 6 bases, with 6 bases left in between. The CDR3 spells CASSDSIFNEQFF. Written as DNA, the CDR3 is TGTGCCAGCAGTGACTCGATCTTCAATGAGCAGTTCTTC.

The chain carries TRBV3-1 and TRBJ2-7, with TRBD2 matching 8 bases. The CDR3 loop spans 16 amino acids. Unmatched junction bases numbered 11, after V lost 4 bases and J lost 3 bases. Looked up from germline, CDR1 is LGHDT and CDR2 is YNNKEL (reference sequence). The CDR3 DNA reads TGTGCCAGCAGCCGACTCGCGGGGGGAAATTACTACGAGCAGTACTTC. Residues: CASSRLAGGNYYEQYF.

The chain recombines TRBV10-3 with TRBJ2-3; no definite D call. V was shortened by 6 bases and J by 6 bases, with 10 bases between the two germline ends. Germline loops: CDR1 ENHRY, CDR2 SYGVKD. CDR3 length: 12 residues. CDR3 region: CAISLLGDTQYF. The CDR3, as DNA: TGTGCCATCAGCCTACTGGGGGATACGCAGTATTTT.

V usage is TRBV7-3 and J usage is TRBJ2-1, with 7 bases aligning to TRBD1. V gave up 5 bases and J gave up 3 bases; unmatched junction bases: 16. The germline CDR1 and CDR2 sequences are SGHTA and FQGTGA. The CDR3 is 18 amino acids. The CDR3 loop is CASSQRARQGVFYNEQFF. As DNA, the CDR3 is TGTGCCAGCAGCCAAAGGGCAAGGCAGGGGGTTTTCTACAATGAGCAGTTCTTC. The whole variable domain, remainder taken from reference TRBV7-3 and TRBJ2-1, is GAGVSQTPSNKVTEKGKYVELRCDPISGHTALYWYRQSLGQGPEFLIYFQGTGAADDSGLPNDRFFAVRPEGSVSTLKIQRTERGDSAVYLCASSQRARQGVFYNEQFFGPGTRLTVL.

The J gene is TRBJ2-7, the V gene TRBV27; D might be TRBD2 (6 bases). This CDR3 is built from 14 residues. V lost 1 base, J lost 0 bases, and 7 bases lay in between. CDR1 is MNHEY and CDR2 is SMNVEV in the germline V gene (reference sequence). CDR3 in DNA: TGTGCCAGCAGTTTATGGGGGGACTCCTACGAGCAGTACTTC. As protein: CASSLWGDSYEQYF.

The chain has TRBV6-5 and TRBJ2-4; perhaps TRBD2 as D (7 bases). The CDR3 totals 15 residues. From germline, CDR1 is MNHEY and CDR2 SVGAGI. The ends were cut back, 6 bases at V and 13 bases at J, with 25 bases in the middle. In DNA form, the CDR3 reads TGTGCCAGCAGCCGGGGGGCGATAAGGGACAATGAGCAGTACTTC. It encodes CASSRGAIRDNEQYF.

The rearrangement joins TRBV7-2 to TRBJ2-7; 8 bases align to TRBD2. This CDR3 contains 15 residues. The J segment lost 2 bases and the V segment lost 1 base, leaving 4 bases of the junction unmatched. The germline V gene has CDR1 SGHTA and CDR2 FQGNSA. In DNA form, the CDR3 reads TGTGCCAGCAGCTTAGACGGGAGGGAAACCTACGAGCAGTACTTC. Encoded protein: CASSLDGRETYEQYF.

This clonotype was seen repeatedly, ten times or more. For the CDR3, the DNA is TGTGCCAGCAGTTTGGTTTTGGAGACCCAGTACTTC. Translation: CASSLVLETQYF. V usage is TRBV7-9 and J usage is TRBJ2-5; no firm D call. Looked up from germline, CDR1 is SEHNR and CDR2 is FQNEAQ (reference sequence). This CDR3 has 12 residues. Trimming removed 6 bases from V and 5 bases from J, with 10 bases in between.

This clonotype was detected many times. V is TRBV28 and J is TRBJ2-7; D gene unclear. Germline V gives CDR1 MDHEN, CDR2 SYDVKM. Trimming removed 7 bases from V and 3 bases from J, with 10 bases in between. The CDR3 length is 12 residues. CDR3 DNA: TGTGCCAGCACCCTCGGGCTCTACGAGCAGTACTTC. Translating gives CASTLGLYEQYF.

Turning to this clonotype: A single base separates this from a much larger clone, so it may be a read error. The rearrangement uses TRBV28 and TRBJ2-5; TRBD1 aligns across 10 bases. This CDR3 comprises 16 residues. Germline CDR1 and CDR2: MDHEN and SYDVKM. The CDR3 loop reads CVSSRRTGGLGETQYF. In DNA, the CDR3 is TGTGTCAGCAGTCGCCGGACAGGGGGACTTGGGGAGACCCAGTACTTC.

DNA for the CDR3: TGTGCCATCTCATCAGGGCAGAACACCGGGGAGCTGTTTTTT. Protein sequence: CAISSGQNTGELFF. The chain recombines TRBV25-1 with TRBJ2-2; TRBD1 might be the D (5 bases). The germline V gene encodes CDR1 MGHDK and CDR2 SYGVNS. V lost 10 bases to trimming and J lost 1 base, with 13 bases between them. CDR3 length: 14 residues.